The rows below give T cell receptor beta chains drawn from one sample of a study of T cell changes during pregnancy in multiple sclerosis. Produced via immunoSEQ multiplex PCR; TCRdb's table is partial and in-frame only. Of 40,000 or so clones listed, roughly 84% were seen once; the top ten hold roughly 4%. The sample was CD8+ T cells from peripheral blood mononuclear cells, taken in the first trimester of pregnancy. The receptors originated from a female donor with multiple sclerosis, enrolled in a pregnancy study. Both conserved end residues are part of each CDR3. D genes are given only for firm matches. Rows may omit the clone size; those that give it use once, few, many or a size class.

v_gene: TRBV4-3
abundance: -
d_gene: TRBD2
j_gene: TRBJ2-2
CDR3aa: CASSQASGGPPWELFF
CDR3nt: TGCGCCAGCAGCCAAGCTAGCGGGGGGCCCCCGTGGGAGCTGTTTTTT

v_gene: TRBV11-1
abundance: -
d_gene: -
j_gene: TRBJ2-5
CDR3aa: CASSSAEGVQYF
CDR3nt: TGTGCCAGCAGCTCCGCCGAGGGGGTCCAGTACTTC

v_gene: TRBV19
abundance: -
d_gene: -
j_gene: TRBJ1-1
CDR3aa: CASRRSTNTEAFF
CDR3nt: TGTGCCAGTAGACGGAGTACGAACACTGAAGCTTTCTTT

v_gene: TRBV5-1
abundance: -
d_gene: -
j_gene: TRBJ1-1
CDR3aa: CASSLWGEEAFF
CDR3nt: TGCGCCAGCAGCTTATGGGGGGAAGAAGCTTTCTTT

v_gene: TRBV6-4
abundance: -
d_gene: -
j_gene: TRBJ1-4
CDR3aa: CASSSTENEKLFF
CDR3nt: TGTGCCAGCAGTTCGACAGAGAATGAAAAACTGTTTTTT

v_gene: TRBV9
abundance: -
d_gene: -
j_gene: TRBJ1-1
CDR3aa: CASRPQSGANTEAFF
CDR3nt: TGTGCCAGCAGGCCTCAATCGGGAGCGAACACTGAAGCTTTCTTT

v_gene: TRBV6-5
abundance: -
d_gene: -
j_gene: TRBJ1-4
CDR3aa: CASSYSGGTNEKLFF
CDR3nt: TGTGCCAGCAGTTACTCCGGAGGAACTAATGAAAAACTGTTTTTT

v_gene: TRBV19
abundance: -
d_gene: -
j_gene: TRBJ1-3
CDR3aa: CASGRKSSGNTIYF
CDR3nt: TGTGCCAGTGGCAGGAAGAGCTCTGGAAACACCATATATTTT

v_gene: TRBV7-6
abundance: few
d_gene: TRBD1
j_gene: TRBJ2-1
CDR3aa: CASSSWTGSSYNEQFF
CDR3nt: TGTGCCAGCAGCTCCTGGACAGGGAGCTCCTACAATGAGCAGTTCTTC

v_gene: TRBV5-1
abundance: -
d_gene: TRBD1
j_gene: TRBJ2-5
CDR3aa: CASSLGGGQVFQETQYF
CDR3nt: TGCGCCAGCAGCTTGGGAGGGGGACAGGTATTCCAAGAGACCCAGTACTTC

v_gene: TRBV7-9
abundance: -
d_gene: -
j_gene: TRBJ1-2
CDR3aa: CASSGAETGFVGYTF
CDR3nt: TGTGCCAGCAGCGGGGCTGAGACAGGTTTTGTTGGCTACACCTTC

v_gene: TRBV18
abundance: -
d_gene: TRBD1
j_gene: TRBJ1-5
CDR3aa: CASSRSRDRGLDNQPQHF
CDR3nt: TGTGCCAGCTCTAGGAGCCGGGACAGGGGGTTAGACAATCAGCCCCAGCATTTT

v_gene: TRBV4-3
abundance: -
d_gene: -
j_gene: TRBJ2-1
CDR3aa: CASSSTGYNGQFF
CDR3nt: TGCGCCAGCAGCTCAACAGGCTACAATGGGCAGTTCTTC

v_gene: TRBV4-2
abundance: once
d_gene: TRBD2
j_gene: TRBJ2-3
CDR3aa: CASSAELGDYTDTQYF
CDR3nt: TGTGCCAGCAGCGCAGAACTGGGGGACTACACAGATACGCAGTATTTT

v_gene: TRBV4-2
abundance: -
d_gene: -
j_gene: TRBJ1-6
CDR3aa: CASTGLEPDSPLHF
CDR3nt: TGTGCCAGCACGGGACTTGAGCCTGATTCACCCCTCCACTTT

v_gene: TRBV7-6
abundance: -
d_gene: -
j_gene: TRBJ1-5
CDR3aa: CASSLEAGLSNQPQHF
CDR3nt: TGTGCCAGCAGCTTAGAAGCGGGCTTAAGCAATCAGCCCCAGCATTTT

v_gene: TRBV7-2
abundance: -
d_gene: TRBD2
j_gene: TRBJ2-1
CDR3aa: CASSLGLAGGKDEQFF
CDR3nt: TGTGCCAGCAGCTTAGGTCTAGCGGGGGGGAAAGATGAGCAGTTCTTC

v_gene: TRBV9
abundance: -
d_gene: -
j_gene: TRBJ1-3
CDR3aa: CASSALGSSGNTIYF
CDR3nt: TGTGCCAGCAGCGCCCTAGGGAGCTCAGGAAACACCATATATTTT

v_gene: TRBV9
abundance: -
d_gene: -
j_gene: TRBJ2-4
CDR3aa: CASSVSGGSKNIQYF
CDR3nt: TGTGCCAGCAGCGTAAGTGGGGGCTCCAAAAACATTCAGTACTTC

v_gene: TRBV6-5
abundance: -
d_gene: -
j_gene: TRBJ2-1
CDR3aa: CASMQYDEQFF
CDR3nt: TGTGCCAGCATGCAGTACGATGAGCAGTTCTTC

v_gene: TRBV7-2
abundance: -
d_gene: TRBD1
j_gene: TRBJ1-1
CDR3aa: CASSLGGTGAFF
CDR3nt: TGTGCCAGCAGCTTAGGTGGGACAGGGGCTTTCTTT

v_gene: TRBV4-3
abundance: few
d_gene: -
j_gene: TRBJ1-1
CDR3aa: CASSQDYTEAFF
CDR3nt: TGCGCCAGCAGCCAAGACTACACTGAAGCTTTCTTT

v_gene: TRBV4-2
abundance: -
d_gene: TRBD2
j_gene: TRBJ2-2
CDR3aa: CASSQDWGGNTGELFF
CDR3nt: TGTGCCAGCAGCCAAGATTGGGGGGGGAACACCGGGGAGCTGTTTTTT

v_gene: TRBV2
abundance: once
d_gene: -
j_gene: TRBJ1-6
CDR3aa: CASVESSYNSPLHF
CDR3nt: TGTGCCAGCGTCGAGAGCTCCTATAATTCACCCCTCCACTTT

v_gene: TRBV6-5
abundance: -
d_gene: TRBD1
j_gene: TRBJ2-7
CDR3aa: CASSYSGGQGYEQYF
CDR3nt: TGTGCCAGCAGTTACTCGGGGGGACAGGGATACGAGCAGTACTTC

v_gene: TRBV4-3
abundance: -
d_gene: -
j_gene: TRBJ1-2
CDR3aa: CASSQGSGLHYGYTF
CDR3nt: TGCGCCAGCAGCCAAGGCAGCGGCCTTCACTATGGCTACACCTTC

v_gene: TRBV9
abundance: -
d_gene: TRBD1
j_gene: TRBJ1-1
CDR3aa: CASNTQGTANTEAFF
CDR3nt: TGTGCCAGCAACACACAAGGGACAGCAAACACTGAAGCTTTCTTT

v_gene: TRBV27
abundance: -
d_gene: TRBD1
j_gene: TRBJ1-5
CDR3aa: CASSWTGGNQPQHF
CDR3nt: TGTGCCAGCAGTTGGACAGGGGGGAATCAGCCCCAGCATTTT

v_gene: TRBV9
abundance: -
d_gene: -
j_gene: TRBJ2-5
CDR3aa: CASSAGGRDQYF
CDR3nt: TGTGCCAGCAGCGCCGGGGGACGTGACCAGTACTTC